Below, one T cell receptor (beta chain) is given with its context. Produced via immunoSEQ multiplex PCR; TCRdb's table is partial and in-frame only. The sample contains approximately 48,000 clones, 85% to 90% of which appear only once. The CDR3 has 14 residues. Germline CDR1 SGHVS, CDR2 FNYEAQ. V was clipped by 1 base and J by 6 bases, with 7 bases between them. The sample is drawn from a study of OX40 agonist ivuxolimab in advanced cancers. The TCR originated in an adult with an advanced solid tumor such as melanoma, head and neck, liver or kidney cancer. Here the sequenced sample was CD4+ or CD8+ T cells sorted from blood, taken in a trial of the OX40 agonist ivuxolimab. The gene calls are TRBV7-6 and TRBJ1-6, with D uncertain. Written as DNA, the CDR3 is TGTGCCAGCAGCTTAGAGGTCTTTAATTCACCCCTCCACTTT. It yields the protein CASSLEVFNSPLHF.